This TCR beta chain was profiled in a study of Graves' ophthalmopathy and Graves' hyperthyroidism. Study-wide context: The authors collected peripheral blood at initial diagnosis, before any treatment. Study-wide results and caveats: The majority of expanded thyroid clonotypes above 0.001 frequency also occurred in blood.

Other autoimmune diseases, uncontrolled infections, pregnancy and lactation each led to patient exclusion. Sampling about 10 ml of fresh peripheral blood provided the PBMCs. Trimming stripped 2 bases from V and 8 bases from J, with 15 bases between. Germline lookup yields CDR1 SGHTA and CDR2 FQGNSA. This CDR3 comprises 14 residues. RNA served as the template for amplifying TCR beta CDR3 regions. HTBI primers served in a first-round RT-PCR, which a second-round multiplex PCR followed. TCRdb re-derived calls from the multiplex PCR reads in MiXCR, one entry per CDR3 protein. The top ten hold roughly 46% of the sample, which has about 740,000 distinct CDR3 sequences, roughly two fifths seen once. This clonotype was detected a few times. Its antigen is unidentified.

This chain connects TRBV7-2 to TRBJ1-2; D not certain. The receptor was isolated from an adult man with Graves' ophthalmopathy. Sequencing was carried out using peripheral blood. This CDR3 is CASSLITTTRGYTF. Written as DNA, the CDR3 is TGTGCCAGCAGCTTAATCACCACCACCAGGGGCTACACCTTC.